This paragraph covers one TCR beta chain sequence. This receptor's antigen is unknown. The input lacks base qualities; no much larger clone sits a single base away. Collaborating institutions collected whole blood in K2EDTA tubes following their own protocols. For TCRbeta analysis, collaborators shipped samples in one of three forms: frozen whole blood, isolated PBMCs, or DNA extracted from either of those sample types. TCRbeta CDR3 regions were amplified from genomic DNA by means of the immunoSEQ Assay, a bias-controlled multiplex PCR. The authors' pipeline ran thus. The number of nucleated cells in each sample was estimated from the amplification of reference gene primers within the assay. To quantify the absolute abundance of each unique TCRbeta CDR3 rearrangement, sequence reads were collapsed and filtered. For each sample, productive Simpson clonality was calculated as the square root of Simpson's diversity index across productive rearrangements. Here the immuneACCESS table is served through TCRdb, limited to in-frame sequences with V and J called. Missing clones are a known gap in these copies; in checked studies unresolved V genes cover under half, and the rest lacks a known reason. That table furnishes V, J and clone size, whereas the DNA furnished D and trimming. Within this sample are 200,000 to 250,000 clones, with roughly 80% of them counted one time only. The ten largest clones take up roughly 10% of the sample.

The record originates from a study of blood T cell repertoires in COVID-19 (dated by TCRdb to the early 2020s). In terms of the full investigation: The collaborator samples originated in the United States, Italy and Spain and spanned the acute and convalescent phases of COVID-19. The material from the prospective study consisted of cDNA or gDNA derived from T cells, B-cell-depleted T cells, or PBMCs. Deeply sampled blood TCRbeta repertoires from subjects exposed to, actively infected with, or recovered from COVID-19 were included in the dataset. The repertoires were made available in a free public database intended to serve as a resource for research on the immune response to SARS-CoV-2. Samples were obtained from the ongoing ImmuneRACE study (first 160 participants) and from 1,000 to 1,500 subjects provided by 6 global collaborators. Nearly every sample came with metadata listing a de-identified subject ID, COVID-19 status, age in years and sex. Where HLA class I and class II types were available, the types were taken from metadata supplied by the sample provider, not from assay-based typing.

From cysteine to phenylalanine, the CDR3 is 13 amino acids long. The only DNA kept is the CDR3, 39 bases in frame from the first base. The germline V gene (reference sequence) provides CDR1 SEHNR and CDR2 FQNEAQ. Relative to germline, V is 7 bases shorter and J is 3 bases shorter, with 13 bases between their ends. Here is what the overall study found, with its caveats: The quantity of clinical and demographic metadata differed by source and by participant and was supplied without curation.

This TCR derives from an elderly man with acute or convalescent COVID-19. This receptor chain uses TRBV7-9 and TRBJ2-7; possibly the D gene is TRBD1, per 6 matching bases. The specimen was peripheral blood. The DNA reads TGTGCCAGCACCACAGGGCACCTCTACGAGCAGTACTTC. This translates into CASTTGHLYEQYF.